The entry that follows covers one T cell receptor beta chain sequence. One end of the junction fails to match germline, which may point to a read error. Germline V CDR1 and CDR2: SGHAT, FQNNGV. The CDR3 runs 14 residues. The sample originates from a study of tumor and adjacent non-tumor tissue in lung cancer. The library came from three nested PCR rounds adapted from ARM-PCR protocols. TCRdb reprocessed the multiplex PCR reads via MiXCR and lists one record per CDR3 protein. The sample carries about 43,000 distinct CDR3 sequences, 60% recorded once. This sample's RNA came from whole unsorted tissue. The normal lung tissue was taken more than 3 cm from the tumor edge.

The clonotype comes from a man aged 45-65 years with non-small cell lung cancer. Material for sequencing was distant non-tumor lung tissue. The rearrangement links TRBV11-2 to TRBJ2-5; no clear D. In nucleotides, the CDR3 is TGTGACAGCAGCCAAAGCCCGGCGGACCCGACCCAGTACTTC. Amino acid sequence: CDSSQSPADPTQYF.